What follows are 5 T cell receptor beta chains derived from one specimen sequenced in a study of identical twins. One entry per CDR3 protein results from TCRdb running MiXCR on the 5' RACE reads. The sample gives 250,000 to 300,000 distinct CDR3 sequences, roughly 8.6% of which show up once; 5.5% to 9% is in the top ten. These data also featured in a second study, about yellow fever vaccine responses in identical twins.

Sample: CD8+ T cells sorted from blood. These receptors came from a young woman in good health.

This clonotype has a count of ten or more. The chain uses TRBV6-5 and TRBJ2-1; D may be TRBD2 (5 bases). The V end was cut by 6 bases, the J end by 9 bases, with 12 bases between. The CDR3 sequence is 12 residues long. Per the germline V gene, CDR1 is MNHEY and CDR2 is SVGAGI. For the CDR3, the DNA is TGTGCCAGCAGCGTCGGGGAGACTGAGCAGTTCTTC. Amino acids: CASSVGETEQFF.

This clonotype was seen a handful of times. V and J are TRBV5-5 and TRBJ2-7; 8 bases line up with TRBD2. The CDR3 runs 15 residues. The ends lost 4 bases at V and 4 bases at J; junction bases unmatched: 10. Germline CDR1 and CDR2: SGHKS and YYEKEE (reference sequence). The CDR3 is CASSDGSGVGYEQYF. The CDR3, as DNA: TGTGCCAGCAGCGACGGTAGCGGGGTGGGTTACGAGCAGTACTTC.

The genes are TRBV27 and TRBJ1-1; no clear D. Germline assignment: CDR1 MNHEY and CDR2 SMNVEV (reference sequence). CDR3 length: 15 amino acids. Trimming pared 5 bases from V and 5 bases from J, leaving 18 bases between. The CDR3 nucleotides read TGTGCCAGCAGTGCCCGACGAGGATGGGATACTGAAGCTTTCTTT. Translation gives CASSARRGWDTEAFF.

The chain couples TRBV24-1 to TRBJ2-2; 7 nucleotides align to TRBD1. This CDR3 contains 17 residues. In germline, CDR1 is KGHDR, CDR2 SFDVKD. The V and J ends lost 5 bases and 0 bases, in that order; junction bases with no gene match: 8. The chain's CDR3 is CATSVRFGTANTGELFF. CDR3 bases: TGTGCCACCAGTGTGCGATTCGGGACAGCGAACACCGGGGAGCTGTTTTTT.

The chain links TRBV5-4 to TRBJ2-7, with no clear D. In germline, CDR1 is SGHNT, CDR2 YYREEE (reference sequence). Trimming pared 3 bases from V and 0 bases from J, leaving 7 bases between. CDR3 length: 13 residues. The CDR3 DNA sequence: TGTGCCAGCAGCTCATCTGACTCCTACGAGCAGTACTTC. Encoded protein: CASSSSDSYEQYF.